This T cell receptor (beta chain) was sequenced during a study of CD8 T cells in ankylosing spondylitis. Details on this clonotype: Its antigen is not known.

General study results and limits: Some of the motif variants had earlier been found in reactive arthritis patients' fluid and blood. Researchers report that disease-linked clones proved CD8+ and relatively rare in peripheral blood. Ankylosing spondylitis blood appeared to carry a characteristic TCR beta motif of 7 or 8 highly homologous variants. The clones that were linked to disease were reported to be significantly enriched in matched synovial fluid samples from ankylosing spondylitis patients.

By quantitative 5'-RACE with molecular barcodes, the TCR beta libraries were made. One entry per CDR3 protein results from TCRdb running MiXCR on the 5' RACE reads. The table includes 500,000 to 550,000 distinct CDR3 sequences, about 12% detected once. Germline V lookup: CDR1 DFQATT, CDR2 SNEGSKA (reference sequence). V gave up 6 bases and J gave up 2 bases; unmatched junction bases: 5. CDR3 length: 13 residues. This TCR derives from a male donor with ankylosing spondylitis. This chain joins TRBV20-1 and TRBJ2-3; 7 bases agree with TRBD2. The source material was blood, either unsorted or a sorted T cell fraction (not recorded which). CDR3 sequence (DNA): TGCAGTGCCTTAGCGGGCTACACAGATACGCAGTATTTT. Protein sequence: CSALAGYTDTQYF.